A single sample is the source of the 25 T cell receptor beta chains below, sequenced in a study of blood T cell repertoires in COVID-19. Sequenced by immunoSEQ multiplex PCR; TCRdb stores in-frame clones only, minus some. The sample has approximately 180,000 clones, under 90% seen once. The sequencing sample was made of peripheral blood. Every receptor here comes from a person aged 65-85 years with COVID-19, enrolled during active disease.

CDR3 sequence (DNA): TGTGCCAGTAGTATTAGCAATTCACCCCTCCACTTT. Amino acids: CASSISNSPLHF. The chain links TRBV19 to TRBJ1-6; D not resolved. V lost 3 bases to trimming and J lost 7 bases, with 4 bases between them. The CDR3 runs to 12 residues. CDR1 is LNHDA and CDR2 is SQIVND in the germline V gene (reference sequence).

The V call is TRBV6-2 or TRBV6-3, the J call TRBJ1-1; no definite D call. Germline-derived CDR1 and CDR2 are MNHEY and SVGEGT. The CDR3 has 13 residues. The V end was cut by 5 bases, the J end by 7 bases, with 14 bases between. The CDR3 protein is CASSVTGALEAFF. CDR3 DNA: TGTGCCAGCAGTGTAACGGGAGCCCTTGAAGCTTTCTTT.

J is TRBJ2-7 and V is TRBV27; 7 nucleotides agree with TRBD1. The V segment lost 2 bases and the J segment 4 bases; nucleotides outside the gene matches: 2. The CDR3 totals 13 residues. The V gene's germline CDR1 is MNHEY and CDR2 SMNVEV (reference sequence). CDR3: CASSLGQVYEQYF. The CDR3 nucleotides are TGTGCCAGCAGTTTAGGACAGGTATACGAGCAGTACTTC.

The chain combines TRBV6-1 with TRBJ1-1, with D uncertain. The CDR3 runs to 15 residues. Trimming left V 2 bases short and J 0 bases short, with 10 bases between. Germline CDR1 is MNHNS and CDR2 is SASEGT. DNA for the CDR3: TGTGCCAGCAGTGAAACCCCGAGGATGAACACTGAAGCTTTCTTT. This sequence encodes CASSETPRMNTEAFF.

The rearrangement joins TRBV25-1 to TRBJ2-7; 12 nucleotides agree with TRBD1. The germline V gene has CDR1 MGHDK and CDR2 SYGVNS. Germline trimming cut 5 bases from V and 7 bases from J; bases unmatched to any gene: 6. There are 14 residues in the CDR3. The CDR3 bases are TGTGCCAGCAGTTTCCGGGACAGGGGGCGGGAGCAGTACTTC. Translating gives CASSFRDRGREQYF.

This chain connects TRBV10-3 to TRBJ2-7; 7 nucleotides line up with TRBD1. Germline CDR1 and CDR2: ENHRY and SYGVKD. V gave up 6 bases and J gave up 4 bases; unmatched junction bases: 12. The CDR3 covers 15 residues. Here the CDR3 reads CAIREPASRGYEQYF. The CDR3 bases are TGTGCCATCAGAGAACCCGCAAGCAGGGGGTACGAGCAGTACTTC.

The CDR3 spells CASRQGLSQPQHF. The CDR3 coding sequence is TGTGCCAGCAGGCAGGGTTTGTCTCAGCCCCAGCATTTT. This chain uses TRBV6-5 with TRBJ1-5, with a possible D match to TRBD1 (5 bases). V gave up 6 bases and J gave up 6 bases, with 12 bases separating them. This CDR3 spans 13 amino acids. Germline values: CDR1 MNHEY, CDR2 SVGAGI.

The chain has TRBV7-2 and TRBJ2-2; D may be TRBD2 (6 bases). CDR3 length: 15 amino acids. The V end was cut by 1 base, the J end by 5 bases, with 11 bases between. The germline gives CDR1 SGHTA, CDR2 FQGNSA. The CDR3 region is CASSLGLGGTGELFF. The CDR3 DNA follows: TGTGCCAGCAGCTTAGGGTTGGGGGGAACCGGGGAGCTGTTTTTT.

V and J are TRBV5-1 and TRBJ2-1; a possible D gene is TRBD2 (5 bases). Germline V gives CDR1 SGHRS, CDR2 YFSETQ. Trimming shortened V by 0 bases and J by 0 bases, and 10 bases separated the two germline ends. This CDR3 is 16 amino acids long. The CDR3 region has the DNA TGCGCCAGCAGCTTGGCCCCAGCGGCCTCCTACAATGAGCAGTTCTTC. Translating it yields CASSLAPAASYNEQFF.

The rearrangement joins TRBV3-1 (or the pseudogene TRBV3-2) to TRBJ1-1, with D perhaps TRBD1 (6 bases). The length of the CDR3 is 15 residues. CDR1 LGHDT and CDR2 YNNKEL come from the germline V gene (reference sequence). The V end was cut by 4 bases, the J end by 1 base, with 13 bases between. The CDR3 is CASSRGLTGNTEAFF. CDR3 sequence (DNA): TGTGCCAGCAGCCGCGGCCTGACAGGGAACACTGAAGCTTTCTTT.

This sequence joins TRBV6-1 and TRBJ2-4, with TRBD2 matching 7 bases. V dropped 2 bases and J dropped 3; count of bases not matched to a gene: 7. The length of the CDR3 is 16 residues. Germline V gene lookup returns CDR1 MNHNS and CDR2 SASEGT. CDR3 nucleotides: TGTGCCAGCAGTGAACGTGCGGGAGTGGTCAAAAACATTCAGTACTTC. The encoded protein is CASSERAGVVKNIQYF.

The rearrangement links TRBV5-1 to TRBJ2-5; weak D call: TRBD2 (6 bases). Trimming cost V 3 bases and J 5 bases, with 17 bases left between them. Germline CDR1 reads SGHRS; CDR2 reads YFSETQ. The CDR3 spans 15 residues. CDR3 in amino acids: CASSSGGPVGETQYF. CDR3 in DNA: TGCGCCAGCAGCTCCGGAGGGCCCGTTGGGGAGACCCAGTACTTC.

The chain combines TRBV27 with TRBJ2-7; 11 bases are a match to TRBD1. This CDR3 is 15 amino acids long. V shed 6 bases and J 4 bases; nucleotides not matched to a gene: 8. CDR1 and CDR2 from the germline V gene are MNHEY and SMNVEV (reference sequence). CDR3 loop: CASSPGTGGRYEQYF. CDR3 sequence (DNA): TGTGCCAGCAGCCCAGGGACAGGGGGAAGATACGAGCAGTACTTC.

The J gene is TRBJ1-4, the V gene TRBV9, with 9 nucleotides matching TRBD1. The trim removed 0 bases at V and 5 bases at J, leaving 2 bases unmatched. The CDR3 is made up of 15 amino acids. Germline values: CDR1 SGDLS, CDR2 YYNGEE. CDR3 DNA sequence: TGTGCCAGCAGCGTAGGGGACAGGGCCAATGAAAAACTGTTTTTT. It yields the protein CASSVGDRANEKLFF.

This chain joins TRBV5-1 and TRBJ2-1; 11 bases are a match to TRBD1. CDR1 is SGHRS, CDR2 YFSETQ, per germline. This CDR3 spans 16 amino acids. Trimming removed 4 bases from V and 1 base from J; junction bases left unmatched: 4. The CDR3, as DNA: TGCGCCAGCAGCGGGACAGGGGGGGAGTCCTACAATGAGCAGTTCTTC. Its protein is CASSGTGGESYNEQFF.

This clone was seen once. The V call is TRBV7-8, the J call TRBJ1-1, with D tentatively TRBD1 (6 bases). Trimming left V 7 bases short and J 4 bases short, with 13 bases between. The CDR3 loop spans 13 amino acids. Germline V gene lookup returns CDR1 SGHVS and CDR2 FQNEAQ. CDR3 sequence reads: CASKQGVTTEAFF. CDR3 nucleotide sequence: TGTGCCAGCAAACAGGGCGTAACCACTGAAGCTTTCTTT. The entire variable domain, with the rest obtained from reference TRBV7-8 and TRBJ1-1, is as follows: GAGVSQSPRYKVAKRGQDVALRCDPISGHVSLFWYQQALGQGPEFLTYFQNEAQLDKSGLPSDRFFAERPEGSVSTLKIQRTQQEDSAVYLCASKQGVTTEAFFGQGTRLTVV.

The chain couples TRBV9 to TRBJ2-6; D is perhaps TRBD2 (7 bases). V was shortened by 5 bases and J by 6 bases, with 15 bases between the two germline ends. The germline V gene encodes CDR1 SGDLS and CDR2 YYNGEE. The length of the CDR3 is 15 residues. The CDR3: CASSPGGHEANVLTF. Here the CDR3 DNA reads TGTGCCAGCAGTCCGGGGGGACATGAGGCCAACGTCCTGACTTTC.

This clone appeared once. The identical CDR3 is also encoded by other nucleotide sequences in the sample. The V call is TRBV7-2, the J call TRBJ1-5; a weak D match, TRBD1 (6 bases). V shed 1 base and J shed 4 bases, with 11 bases lying between them. The germline CDR1 and CDR2 sequences are SGHTA and FQGNSA. CDR3 length: 15 amino acids. The CDR3 is CASSLGQVRNQPQHF. Here the CDR3 DNA reads TGTGCCAGCAGCTTAGGACAGGTTAGAAATCAGCCCCAGCATTTT. Filled out from reference TRBV7-2 and TRBJ1-5, the complete variable domain reads GAGVSQSPSNKVTEKGKDVELRCDPISGHTALYWYRQSLGQGLEFLIYFQGNSAPDKSGLPSDRFSAERTGGSVSTLTIQRTQQEDSAVYLCASSLGQVRNQPQHFGDGTRLSIL.

The chain has TRBV12-3 or TRBV12-4 and TRBJ1-1; D unclear. V dropped 3 bases and J dropped 2 bases, with 7 bases sitting between them. This CDR3 comprises 13 residues. DNA of the CDR3: TGTGCCAGCAGTTTTTACGGTAACACTGAAGCTTTCTTT. Encoded protein: CASSFYGNTEAFF.

The genes are TRBV4-3 and TRBJ1-2; D is perhaps TRBD1 (5 bases). Germline loops: CDR1 LGHNA, CDR2 YSLEER. There are 15 residues in the CDR3. V lost 1 base and J lost 6, with 15 bases in between. DNA of the CDR3: TGCGCCAGCAGCCAAGGAACCGGGGGTAGAGATGGCTACACCTTC. This sequence encodes CASSQGTGGRDGYTF.

This clone has a single count. This sequence joins TRBV13 and TRBJ2-1, with 7 bases fitting TRBD2. This CDR3 spans 17 amino acids. With V trimmed by 6 bases and J by 7 bases, 18 bases remained unmatched. Per germline, CDR1 PRHDT and CDR2 FYEKMQ (reference sequence). The CDR3 loop is CASRARGRGGRGNEQFF. In nucleotides, the CDR3 is TGTGCCAGCAGGGCGCGAGGGAGGGGCGGAAGAGGTAATGAGCAGTTCTTC.

The chain is built from TRBV7-2 and TRBJ2-7; 7 bases align to TRBD1. CDR3 length: 14 amino acids. The junction had 11 bases not matched to a gene; V was cut back by 5 bases and J by 7 bases. Germline CDR1 SGHTA, CDR2 FQGNSA. The CDR3 loop is CASSPGQVALEQYF. In DNA form, the CDR3 reads TGTGCCAGCAGCCCAGGACAGGTTGCCTTGGAGCAGTACTTC.

This sequence joins TRBV28 and TRBJ1-5, with D unclear. This CDR3 has 14 amino acids. Germline V gene sequence: CDR1 MDHEN, CDR2 SYDVKM. The V gene lost 4 bases and the J gene lost 0 bases, with 7 bases spanning the gap. The CDR3 DNA sequence: TGTGCCAGCAGTTCCCCCTATAGCAATCAGCCCCAGCATTTT. Protein product: CASSSPYSNQPQHF.

The gene calls are TRBV7-9 and TRBJ2-1; TRBD2 is a possible D gene (5 bases). Germline CDR1 SEHNR, CDR2 FQNEAQ (reference sequence). Trimming took off 5 bases at V and 0 bases at J, with 11 bases between the two ends. This CDR3 region has 15 residues. CDR3 sequence reads: CASSPSRSSYNEQFF. CDR3 bases: TGTGCCAGCAGCCCTAGCCGAAGCTCCTACAATGAGCAGTTCTTC.

The rearrangement joins TRBV10-3 to TRBJ1-2, with 9 bases that match TRBD1. The CDR3 runs to 13 residues. With V trimmed by 10 bases and J by 6 bases, 9 bases remained unmatched. Per germline, CDR1 ENHRY and CDR2 SYGVKD. The CDR3 DNA sequence: TGTGCCACTGAAACAGGGGGCGCGAATGGCTACACCTTC. It codes for CATETGGANGYTF.